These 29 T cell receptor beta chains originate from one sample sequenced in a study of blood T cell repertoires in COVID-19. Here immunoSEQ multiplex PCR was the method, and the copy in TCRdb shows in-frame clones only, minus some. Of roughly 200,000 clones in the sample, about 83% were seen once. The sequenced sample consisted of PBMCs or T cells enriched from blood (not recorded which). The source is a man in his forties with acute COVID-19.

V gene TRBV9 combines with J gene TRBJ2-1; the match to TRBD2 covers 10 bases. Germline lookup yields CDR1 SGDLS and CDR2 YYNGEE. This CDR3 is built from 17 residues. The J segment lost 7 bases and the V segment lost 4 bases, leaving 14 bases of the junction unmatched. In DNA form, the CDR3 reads TGTGCCAGCAGCTCCAACCTAGCGGGAGTAAGTTCGAATGAGCAGTTCTTC. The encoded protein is CASSSNLAGVSSNEQFF.

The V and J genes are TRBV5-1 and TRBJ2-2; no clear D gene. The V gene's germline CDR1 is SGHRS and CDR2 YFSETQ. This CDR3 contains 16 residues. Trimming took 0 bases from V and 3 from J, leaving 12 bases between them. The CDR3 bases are TGCGCCAGCAGCTTGGCCGAGGTTTCTCACACCGGGGAGCTGTTTTTT. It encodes CASSLAEVSHTGELFF.

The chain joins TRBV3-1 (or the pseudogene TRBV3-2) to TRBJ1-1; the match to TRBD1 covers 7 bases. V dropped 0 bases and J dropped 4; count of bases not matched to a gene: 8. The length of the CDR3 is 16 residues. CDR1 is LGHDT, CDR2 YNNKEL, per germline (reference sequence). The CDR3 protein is CASSQDFGDSPTEAFF. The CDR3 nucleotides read TGTGCCAGCAGCCAAGATTTCGGGGACAGCCCCACTGAAGCTTTCTTT.

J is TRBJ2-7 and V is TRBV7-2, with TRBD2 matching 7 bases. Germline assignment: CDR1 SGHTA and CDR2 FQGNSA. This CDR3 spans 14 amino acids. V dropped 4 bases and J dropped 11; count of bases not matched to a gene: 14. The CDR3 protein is CASSSTGGTVGKYF. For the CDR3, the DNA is TGTGCCAGCAGCTCAACGGGGGGAACCGTTGGAAAGTACTTC.

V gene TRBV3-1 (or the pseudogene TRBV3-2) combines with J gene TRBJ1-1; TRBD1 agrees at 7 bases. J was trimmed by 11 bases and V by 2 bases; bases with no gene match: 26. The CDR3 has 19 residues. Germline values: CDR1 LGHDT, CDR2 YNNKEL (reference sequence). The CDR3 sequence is CASSQMKFSPGQRPPCAFF. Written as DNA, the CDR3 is TGTGCCAGCAGCCAAATGAAGTTTTCCCCGGGACAGCGTCCCCCGTGCGCTTTCTTT.

CDR3 DNA sequence: TGTGCCAGTAGTATAGGGACAAATAATTCACCCCTCCACTTT. Protein product: CASSIGTNNSPLHF. This chain links TRBV19 with TRBJ1-6, with TRBD1 as a possible D gene (5 bases). The CDR3 runs 14 residues. The V gene lost 1 base and the J gene lost 5 bases, with 6 bases spanning the gap. Germline CDR1 LNHDA, CDR2 SQIVND (reference sequence).

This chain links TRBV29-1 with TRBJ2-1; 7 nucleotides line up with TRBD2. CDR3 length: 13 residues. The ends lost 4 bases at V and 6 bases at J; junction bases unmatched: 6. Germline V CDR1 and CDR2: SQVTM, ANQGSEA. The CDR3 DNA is TGCAGCGTTGGGGAGGGCCGGATCAATGAGCAGTTCTTC. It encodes CSVGEGRINEQFF.

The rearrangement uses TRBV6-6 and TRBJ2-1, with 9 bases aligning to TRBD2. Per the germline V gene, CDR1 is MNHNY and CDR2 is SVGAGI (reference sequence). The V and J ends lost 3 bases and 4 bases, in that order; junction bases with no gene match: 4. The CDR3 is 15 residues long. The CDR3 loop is CASSYASGEYNEQFF. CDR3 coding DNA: TGTGCCAGCAGTTATGCTAGCGGGGAGTACAATGAGCAGTTCTTC.

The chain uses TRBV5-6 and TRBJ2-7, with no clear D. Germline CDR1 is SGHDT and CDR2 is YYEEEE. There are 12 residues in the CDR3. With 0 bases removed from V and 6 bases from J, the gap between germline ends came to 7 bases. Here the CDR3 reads CASSLGHPEQYF. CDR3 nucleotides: TGTGCCAGCAGCTTGGGACACCCCGAGCAGTACTTC.

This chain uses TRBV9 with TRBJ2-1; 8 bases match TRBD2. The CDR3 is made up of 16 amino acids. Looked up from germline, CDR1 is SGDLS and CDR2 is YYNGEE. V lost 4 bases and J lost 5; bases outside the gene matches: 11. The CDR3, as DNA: TGTGCCAGCAGCCCCCCTCTAGCGGGTCTTAACAATGAGCAGTTCTTC. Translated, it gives CASSPPLAGLNNEQFF.

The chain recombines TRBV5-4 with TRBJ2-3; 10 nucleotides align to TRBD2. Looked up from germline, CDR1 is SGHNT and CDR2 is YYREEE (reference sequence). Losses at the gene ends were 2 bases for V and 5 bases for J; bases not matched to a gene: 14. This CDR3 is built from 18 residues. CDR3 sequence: CASSFPQGLAERGDTQYF. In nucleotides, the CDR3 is TGTGCCAGCAGCTTCCCCCAAGGACTAGCGGAGCGAGGAGATACGCAGTATTTT.

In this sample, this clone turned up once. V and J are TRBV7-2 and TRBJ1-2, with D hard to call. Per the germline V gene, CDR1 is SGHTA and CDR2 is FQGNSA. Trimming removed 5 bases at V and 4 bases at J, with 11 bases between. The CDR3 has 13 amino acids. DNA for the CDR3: TGTGCCAGCAGCCCTAGCCGGCTCTATGGCTACACCTTC. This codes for CASSPSRLYGYTF. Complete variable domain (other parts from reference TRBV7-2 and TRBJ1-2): GAGVSQSPSNKVTEKGKDVELRCDPISGHTALYWYRQSLGQGLEFLIYFQGNSAPDKSGLPSDRFSAERTGGSVSTLTIQRTQQEDSAVYLCASSPSRLYGYTFGSGTRLTVV.

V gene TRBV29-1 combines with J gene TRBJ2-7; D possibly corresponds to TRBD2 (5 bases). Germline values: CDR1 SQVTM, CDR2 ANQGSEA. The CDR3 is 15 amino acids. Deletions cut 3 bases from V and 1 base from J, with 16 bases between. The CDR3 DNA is TGCAGCGTTGATTCCGGGATATACCCGTCCTACGAGCAGTACTTC. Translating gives CSVDSGIYPSYEQYF.

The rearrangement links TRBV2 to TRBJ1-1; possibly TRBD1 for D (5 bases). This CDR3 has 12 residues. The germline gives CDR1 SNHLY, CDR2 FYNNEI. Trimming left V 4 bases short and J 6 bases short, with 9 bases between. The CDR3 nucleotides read TGTGCCAGCAGTGTAACGGGGGCTGAAGCTTTCTTT. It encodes CASSVTGAEAFF.

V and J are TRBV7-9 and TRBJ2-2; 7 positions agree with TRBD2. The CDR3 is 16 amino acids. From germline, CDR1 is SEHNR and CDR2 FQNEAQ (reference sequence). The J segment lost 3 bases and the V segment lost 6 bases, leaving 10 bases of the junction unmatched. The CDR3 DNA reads TGTGCCAGCAGAAGACCGGGACGGGGGGACACCGGGGAGCTGTTTTTT. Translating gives CASRRPGRGDTGELFF.

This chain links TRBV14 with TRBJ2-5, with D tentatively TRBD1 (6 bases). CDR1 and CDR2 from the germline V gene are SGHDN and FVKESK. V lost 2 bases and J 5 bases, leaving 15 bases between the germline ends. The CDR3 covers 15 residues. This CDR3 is CASSQQQGPEETQYF. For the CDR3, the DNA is TGTGCCAGCAGCCAACAACAGGGCCCCGAGGAGACCCAGTACTTC.

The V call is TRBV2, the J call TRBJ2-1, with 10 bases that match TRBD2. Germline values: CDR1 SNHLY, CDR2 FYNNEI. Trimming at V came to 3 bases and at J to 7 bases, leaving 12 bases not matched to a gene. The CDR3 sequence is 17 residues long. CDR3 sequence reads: CASSEGTPSGSGNEQFF. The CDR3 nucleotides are TGTGCCAGCAGTGAGGGCACACCTAGCGGGAGTGGGAATGAGCAGTTCTTC.

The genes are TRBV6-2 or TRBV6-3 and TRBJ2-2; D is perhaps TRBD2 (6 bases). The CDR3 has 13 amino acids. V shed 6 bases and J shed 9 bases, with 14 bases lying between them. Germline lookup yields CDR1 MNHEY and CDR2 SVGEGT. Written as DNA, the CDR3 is TGTGCCAGCAGCCTAGCGCGGGGCCGGGAGCTGTTTTTT. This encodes CASSLARGRELFF.

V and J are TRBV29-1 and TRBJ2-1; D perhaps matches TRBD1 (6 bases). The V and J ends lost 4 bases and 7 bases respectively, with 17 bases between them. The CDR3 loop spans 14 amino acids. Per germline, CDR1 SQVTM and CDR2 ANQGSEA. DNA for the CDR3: TGCAGCGTTGGTGGGGACACAACCCTTAATGAGCAGTTCTTC. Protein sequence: CSVGGDTTLNEQFF.

CDR3 in DNA: TGTGCCAGCAGCTTAGGCAGTCGTGGCTCTGGGGCCAACGTCCTGACTTTC. Residues: CASSLGSRGSGANVLTF. The chain uses TRBV7-6 and TRBJ2-6, with D hard to call. From germline, CDR1 is SGHVS and CDR2 FNYEAQ. The CDR3 is made up of 17 amino acids. Between the trimmed V and J ends, which lost 1 base and 0 bases, there was a span of 10 bases.

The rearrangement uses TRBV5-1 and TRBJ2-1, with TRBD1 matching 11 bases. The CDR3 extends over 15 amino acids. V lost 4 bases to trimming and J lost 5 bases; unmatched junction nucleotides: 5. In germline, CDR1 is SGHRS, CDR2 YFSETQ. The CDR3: CASSNGQGAHNEQFF. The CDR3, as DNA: TGCGCCAGCAGCAACGGACAGGGGGCCCACAATGAGCAGTTCTTC.

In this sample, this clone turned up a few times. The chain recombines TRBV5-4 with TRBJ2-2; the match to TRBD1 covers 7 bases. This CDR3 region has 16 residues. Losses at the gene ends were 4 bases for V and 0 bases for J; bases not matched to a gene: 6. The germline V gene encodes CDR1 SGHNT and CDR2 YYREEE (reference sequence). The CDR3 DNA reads TGTGCCAGCAGCGTCCGGGACAGTACGAACACCGGGGAGCTGTTTTTT. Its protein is CASSVRDSTNTGELFF.

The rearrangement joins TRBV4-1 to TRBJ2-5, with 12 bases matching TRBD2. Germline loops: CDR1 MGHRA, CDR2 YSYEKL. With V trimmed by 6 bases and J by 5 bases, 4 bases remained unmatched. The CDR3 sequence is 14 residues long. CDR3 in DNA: TGCGCCAGCAGGGCTAGCGGGAGGGGGGAGACCCAGTACTTC. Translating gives CASRASGRGETQYF.

DNA for the CDR3: TGTGCCAGCAGGGGAGGGGCTGGAACAGATACGCAGTATTTT. Translated, it gives CASRGGAGTDTQYF. The chain employs TRBV2 and TRBJ2-3; 7 bases align to TRBD2. Germline V gene data show CDR1 as SNHLY and CDR2 as FYNNEI. The CDR3 loop spans 14 amino acids. J lost 3 bases, V lost 6 bases, and 6 bases had no gene match.

CDR3 sequence reads: CATSLNTASSYEQYF. The CDR3 DNA is TGTGCGACTAGCTTAAACACAGCCTCCTCCTACGAGCAGTACTTC. The chain carries TRBV7-9 and TRBJ2-7; 7 bases are shared with TRBD2. The CDR3 is 15 amino acids. Per germline, CDR1 SEHNR and CDR2 FQNEAQ (reference sequence).

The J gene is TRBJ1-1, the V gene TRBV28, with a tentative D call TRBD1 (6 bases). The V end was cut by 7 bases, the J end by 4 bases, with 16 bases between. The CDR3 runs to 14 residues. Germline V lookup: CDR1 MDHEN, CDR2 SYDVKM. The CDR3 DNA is TGTGCCAGCAAACTACAGGGCGGATTCACTGAAGCTTTCTTT. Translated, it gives CASKLQGGFTEAFF.

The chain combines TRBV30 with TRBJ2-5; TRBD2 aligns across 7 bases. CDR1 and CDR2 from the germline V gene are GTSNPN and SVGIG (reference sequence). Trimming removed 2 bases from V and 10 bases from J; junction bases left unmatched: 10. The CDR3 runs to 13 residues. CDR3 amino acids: CAWSRGGGFDQYF. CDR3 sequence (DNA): TGTGCCTGGAGTCGCGGCGGGGGTTTTGACCAGTACTTC.

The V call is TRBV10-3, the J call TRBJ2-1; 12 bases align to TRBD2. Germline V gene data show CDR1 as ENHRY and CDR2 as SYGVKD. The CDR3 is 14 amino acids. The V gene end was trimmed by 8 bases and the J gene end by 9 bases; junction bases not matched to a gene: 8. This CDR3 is CAIGSLAGGGEQFF. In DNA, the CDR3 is TGTGCCATCGGCTCTCTAGCGGGAGGGGGTGAGCAGTTCTTC.

The CDR3 protein is CSVEMGQARDGYTF. The CDR3 DNA sequence: TGCAGCGTTGAAATGGGACAGGCCCGAGATGGCTACACCTTC. J is TRBJ1-2 and V is TRBV29-1; 8 positions agree with TRBD1. After removal of 2 bases from V and 6 bases from J, the junction contained 8 bases not matched to a gene. The length of the CDR3 is 14 residues. The germline CDR1 and CDR2 sequences are SQVTM and ANQGSEA. The variable domain in full, completed from reference TRBV29-1 and TRBJ1-2, reads SAVISQKPSRDICQRGTSLTIQCQVDSQVTMMFWYRQQPGQSLTLIATANQGSEATYESGFVIDKFPISRPNLTFSTLTVSNMSPEDSSIYLCSVEMGQARDGYTFGSGTRLTVV.